This T cell receptor beta chain comes out of a study of beta chain features in type 1 diabetes. Study in general: Cells sorted and examined across all samples totaled nearly 110,000,000.

The CDR3 runs 13 residues. Germline lookup yields CDR1 MDHEN and CDR2 SYDVKM. Trimming cost V 1 base and J 16 bases; bases outside gene matches: 8. A remark on this clone: Antigen unknown.

The study's findings and limits: Across patients, naive, central memory and Treg TCRB repertoires exhibited apparently greater similarity than was observed across healthy donors.

Of the isolated RNA, all was reverse transcribed, and so the sequenced material was expressed TCRB transcripts. Libraries were prepared by immunoSEQ multiplex PCR; TCRdb keeps only in-frame clonotypes and omits some of them. This sample has around 300,000 clones, with more than 9.5% found just once. V and J are TRBV28 and TRBJ2-1; 9 positions match TRBD1. The sample was naive CD4+ T cells from blood. The TCR was taken from a woman in her 30s in good health. The CDR3 is CASSLSSPGQGFF. In nucleotides, the CDR3 is TGTGCCAGCAGTTTATCCTCCCCGGGACAGGGTTTCTTC.